These 27 T cell receptor beta chains came from one sample sequenced in a study of cytomegalovirus exposure and HLA in healthy donors. PCR was performed using 60 Vbeta and 13 Jbeta primers. TCRdb's table, derived via immunoSEQ multiplex PCR, lists solely in-frame clones and lacks some. The sample shows 200,000 to 300,000 clones, about four fifths of them seen only once. What was sequenced was PBMCs. The receptors were sampled from a middle-aged woman in good health and CMV-seropositive.

This clone was picked up a small number of times. V usage is TRBV7-2 and J usage is TRBJ1-3; D is unclear. This CDR3 has 16 amino acids. Germline V gene lookup returns CDR1 SGHTA and CDR2 FQGNSA. V was clipped by 4 bases and J by 0 bases, with 13 bases between them. The CDR3 DNA sequence: TGTGCCAGCAGCTCGAATCTGAGGGTCTCTGGAAACACCATATATTTT. Translation: CASSSNLRVSGNTIYF.

V and J are TRBV11-3 and TRBJ2-3; D possibly corresponds to TRBD2 (5 bases). Deletions cut 3 bases from V and 4 bases from J, with 11 bases between. The CDR3 extends over 14 amino acids. Germline CDR1 SGHNT, CDR2 YENEEA. Written as DNA, the CDR3 is TGTGCCAGCAGCTTGGGCGGGCGGGCAGATACGCAGTATTTT. Residues: CASSLGGRADTQYF.

This sequence joins TRBV4-3 and TRBJ1-1; D is possibly TRBD1 (6 bases). In germline, CDR1 is LGHNA, CDR2 YSLEER. V lost 5 bases, J lost 3 bases, and 10 bases lay in between. The CDR3 consists of 13 residues. CDR3 sequence reads: CASSKQGDTEAFF. The DNA for the CDR3 is TGCGCCAGCAGCAAACAGGGTGACACTGAAGCTTTCTTT.

The chain is built from TRBV29-1 and TRBJ1-1, with 7 bases identical to TRBD1. CDR1 and CDR2 (germline): SQVTM, ANQGSEA. The CDR3 is made up of 13 amino acids. Unmatched junction bases numbered 3, after V lost 4 bases and J lost 1 base. The CDR3 DNA reads TGCAGCGTTGGACAGGGAAGGAACACTGAAGCTTTCTTT. This codes for CSVGQGRNTEAFF.

The J gene is TRBJ2-2, the V gene TRBV19, with a weak D call TRBD1 (5 bases). Germline CDR1 is LNHDA and CDR2 is SQIVND (reference sequence). There are 18 residues in the CDR3. Trimming cost V 4 bases and J 0 bases, with 18 bases left between them. CDR3 sequence: CASSTWQGIYANTGELFF. CDR3 bases: TGTGCCAGTAGTACCTGGCAGGGCATCTACGCGAACACCGGGGAGCTGTTTTTT.

The chain links TRBV7-2 to TRBJ1-1; D unresolved. V dropped 5 bases and J dropped 13 bases, with 17 bases sitting between them. Per the germline V gene, CDR1 is SGHTA and CDR2 is FQGNSA. The CDR3 consists of 12 residues. In nucleotides, the CDR3 is TGTGCCAGCAGCCTGACACTTCCCATGGTTTTCTTT. It specifies CASSLTLPMVFF. Full variable domain (missing parts from reference TRBV7-2 and TRBJ1-1): GAGVSQSPSNKVTEKGKDVELRCDPISGHTALYWYRQSLGQGLEFLIYFQGNSAPDKSGLPSDRFSAERTGGSVSTLTIQRTQQEDSAVYLCASSLTLPMVFFGQGTRLTVV.

The gene calls are TRBV11-3 and TRBJ1-2; 7 positions agree with TRBD1. The germline gives CDR1 SGHNT, CDR2 YENEEA. With V trimmed by 0 bases and J by 2 bases, 6 bases remained unmatched. The CDR3 is made up of 16 amino acids. CDR3 DNA: TGTGCCAGCAGCTTAGACGGGGGACAGAGGAACTATGGCTACACCTTC. Translating it yields CASSLDGGQRNYGYTF.

This clone appeared a few times. The rearrangement uses TRBV7-9 and TRBJ1-1, with TRBD1 matching over 8 bases. The germline gives CDR1 SEHNR, CDR2 FQNEAQ (reference sequence). This CDR3 spans 16 amino acids. V lost 7 bases and J lost 4; bases outside the gene matches: 14. In DNA form, the CDR3 reads TGTGCCAGCACCATAGCCAGGACAGGGAGTAGCACTGAAGCTTTCTTT. Translated: CASTIARTGSSTEAFF. The full variable domain, with the rest looked up from reference TRBV7-9 and TRBJ1-1, is DTGVSQNPRHKITKRGQNVTFRCDPISEHNRLYWYRQTLGQGPEFLTYFQNEAQLEKSRLLSDRFSAERPKGSFSTLEIQRTEQGDSAMYLCASTIARTGSSTEAFFGQGTRLTVV.

The chain uses TRBV6-1 and TRBJ2-3; no definite D call. Germline CDR1 is MNHNS and CDR2 is SASEGT. V shed 4 bases and J shed 1 base, with 6 bases lying between them. The CDR3 extends over 13 amino acids. Here the CDR3 reads CASSVQGTDTQYF. The CDR3 coding sequence is TGTGCCAGCAGTGTCCAGGGCACAGATACGCAGTATTTT.

This chain links TRBV29-1 with TRBJ2-7, with TRBD2 identical over 8 bases. J was trimmed by 2 bases and V by 7 bases; bases with no gene match: 10. This CDR3 is built from 14 residues. Germline V gives CDR1 SQVTM, CDR2 ANQGSEA. CDR3 amino acids: CSAGFAGGTYEQYF. The CDR3, as DNA: TGCAGCGCAGGTTTTGCGGGGGGCACCTACGAGCAGTACTTC.

J is TRBJ1-4 and V is TRBV19, with TRBD1 matching 7 bases. The CDR3 length is 14 residues. Germline values: CDR1 LNHDA, CDR2 SQIVND (reference sequence). Losses at the gene ends were 6 bases for V and 13 bases for J; bases not matched to a gene: 14. The CDR3 reads CASSPWDSTKRLFF. In DNA form, the CDR3 reads TGTGCCAGTAGCCCATGGGACAGCACCAAAAGACTGTTTTTT.

This clone has only a few counts. The gene calls are TRBV28 and TRBJ2-5; possibly TRBD2 for D (5 bases). Germline V gives CDR1 MDHEN, CDR2 SYDVKM. The V gene lost 3 bases and the J gene lost 2 bases, with 16 bases spanning the gap. The CDR3 contains 16 residues. CDR3 sequence (DNA): TGTGCCAGCAGTTTTTCGGGGATAGGAACTCAAGAGACCCAGTACTTC. Protein sequence: CASSFSGIGTQETQYF.

As to this clone: The same CDR3 also results from other DNA sequences found in this sample. In DNA, the CDR3 is TGTGCCAGCAGCCACAGAGAGACCCAGTACTTC. This sequence encodes CASSHRETQYF. This chain connects TRBV5-6 to TRBJ2-5; D not resolved. CDR3 length: 11 residues. V was cut by 4 bases and J by 4 bases, with 5 bases left in between. Germline V lookup: CDR1 SGHDT, CDR2 YYEEEE.

The chain couples TRBV23-1 to TRBJ2-1, with TRBD2 matching 7 bases. TRBV23-1 is filed as an ORF, its function uncertain. The J segment lost 8 bases and the V segment lost 6 bases, leaving 10 bases of the junction unmatched. The CDR3 is 14 residues long. DNA of the CDR3: TGCGCCAGCAGAACTCGTGAGGGAGGGCATGAGCAGTTCTTC. Translating it yields CASRTREGGHEQFF.

The chain carries TRBV27 and TRBJ1-2, with TRBD1 as a possible D gene (5 bases). This CDR3 contains 16 residues. Per germline, CDR1 MNHEY and CDR2 SMNVEV (reference sequence). V dropped 8 bases and J dropped 1 base, with 20 bases sitting between them. Here the CDR3 DNA reads TGTGCCAGCGGGTCGTGGGGGGAGCGCTTTAACTATGGCTACACCTTC. It encodes CASGSWGERFNYGYTF.

A single count supports this clone. The V gene is TRBV30, the J gene TRBJ1-1; D unresolved. The ends were cut back, 0 bases at V and 1 base at J, with 15 bases in the middle. Germline-derived CDR1 and CDR2 are GTSNPN and SVGIG (reference sequence). CDR3 length: 16 residues. The CDR3 sequence: CAWSVFGLSPNTEAFF. DNA for the CDR3: TGTGCCTGGAGTGTGTTTGGGCTCTCACCGAACACTGAAGCTTTCTTT.

V and J are TRBV28 and TRBJ2-5, with 9 bases identical to TRBD1. Losses at the gene ends were 2 bases for V and 9 bases for J; bases not matched to a gene: 13. The CDR3 extends over 16 amino acids. Germline V gene sequence: CDR1 MDHEN, CDR2 SYDVKM. This CDR3 reads CASSLGTGLIERPQYF. The CDR3 DNA reads TGTGCCAGCAGTTTAGGGACAGGGCTAATTGAGAGGCCCCAGTACTTC.

The gene calls are TRBV6-1 and TRBJ2-5, with 7 bases fitting TRBD2. With the DNA end fitting TRBJ2-7 better, the J assignment may be wrong. Germline CDR1 is MNHNS and CDR2 is SASEGT. CDR3 length equals 13 residues. CDR3 in DNA: TGTGCCAGCAGTGACGGGAGGAGGTACGAGCAGTACTTC. It codes for CASSDGRRYEQYF.

The V call is TRBV11-3, the J call TRBJ2-1; 11 nucleotides align to TRBD1. CDR1 and CDR2 (germline): SGHNT, YENEEA. This CDR3 is built from 16 residues. V shed 4 bases, J shed 9 bases, and the junction held 11 bases outside the gene matches. CDR3 in amino acids: CASSYQGRTGGVEQFF. CDR3 DNA sequence: TGTGCCAGCAGCTACCAAGGGCGGACAGGGGGCGTTGAGCAGTTCTTC.

The chain combines TRBV10-3 with TRBJ2-7; D gene uncertain. Germline CDR1 and CDR2: ENHRY and SYGVKD. The CDR3 loop spans 12 amino acids. V gave up 3 bases and J gave up 4 bases, with 7 bases separating them. Written as DNA, the CDR3 is TGTGCCATCAGTGAAACAGAGTACGAGCAGTACTTC. Protein sequence: CAISETEYEQYF.

The chain recombines TRBV6-1 with TRBJ2-2; 7 positions match TRBD2. This CDR3 region has 14 residues. Per germline, CDR1 MNHNS and CDR2 SASEGT. Trimming took 7 bases from V and 6 from J; bases not matched to a gene: 8. CDR3 amino acids: CASTSGGGAGELFF. CDR3 sequence (DNA): TGTGCCAGCACGTCGGGGGGAGGGGCCGGGGAGCTGTTTTTT.

The chain joins TRBV6-6 to TRBJ2-7; weak D call: TRBD2 (6 bases). The V gene lost 2 bases and the J gene lost 2 bases, with 16 bases spanning the gap. Germline V lookup: CDR1 MNHNY, CDR2 SVGAGI (reference sequence). The CDR3 extends over 16 amino acids. This CDR3 is CASSYEVGSLPYEQYF. The CDR3 nucleotides are TGTGCCAGCAGTTACGAGGTCGGGAGTCTCCCCTACGAGCAGTACTTC.

This chain connects TRBV4-3 to TRBJ2-7; D ambiguous. This CDR3 is built from 15 residues. In germline, CDR1 is LGHNA, CDR2 YSLEER. V was shortened by 1 base and J by 0 bases, with 10 bases between the two germline ends. CDR3: CASSQGLLSSYEQYF. In DNA form, the CDR3 reads TGCGCCAGCAGCCAAGGACTTTTGAGCTCCTACGAGCAGTACTTC.

The chain uses TRBV25-1 and TRBJ1-1; D not certain. This CDR3 spans 17 amino acids. V dropped 2 bases and J dropped 0 bases, with 16 bases sitting between them. CDR1 and CDR2 from the germline V gene are MGHDK and SYGVNS. CDR3 coding DNA: TGTGCCAGCAGTGAAGCTACAGCAGCAATCATGAACACTGAAGCTTTCTTT. Translated: CASSEATAAIMNTEAFF.

The chain recombines TRBV19 with TRBJ2-1, with a tentative D call TRBD2 (6 bases). V was clipped by 3 bases and J by 5 bases, with 26 bases between them. CDR1 and CDR2 from the germline V gene are LNHDA and SQIVND (reference sequence). CDR3 length: 19 amino acids. CDR3 sequence (DNA): TGTGCCAGTAGTATGGATGGTCCGGGAGTAAGACGAGCGAACAATGAGCAGTTCTTC. As protein: CASSMDGPGVRRANNEQFF.

The rearrangement joins TRBV28 to TRBJ2-7; no reliable D call. V dropped 5 bases and J dropped 4 bases, with 9 bases sitting between them. CDR3 length: 12 amino acids. Germline lookup yields CDR1 MDHEN and CDR2 SYDVKM. CDR3 sequence: CASSPTAYEQYF. The CDR3 DNA reads as TGTGCCAGCAGTCCCACAGCTTACGAGCAGTACTTC.

The chain has TRBV7-9 and TRBJ1-4, with 8 bases fitting TRBD1. In germline, CDR1 is SEHNR, CDR2 FQNEAQ (reference sequence). The CDR3 runs to 15 residues. Trimming cost V 4 bases and J 3 bases; bases outside gene matches: 4. CDR3 DNA sequence: TGTGCCAGCAGCTCACAGGGGGTGTCTAATGAAAAACTGTTTTTT. It is translated as CASSSQGVSNEKLFF.